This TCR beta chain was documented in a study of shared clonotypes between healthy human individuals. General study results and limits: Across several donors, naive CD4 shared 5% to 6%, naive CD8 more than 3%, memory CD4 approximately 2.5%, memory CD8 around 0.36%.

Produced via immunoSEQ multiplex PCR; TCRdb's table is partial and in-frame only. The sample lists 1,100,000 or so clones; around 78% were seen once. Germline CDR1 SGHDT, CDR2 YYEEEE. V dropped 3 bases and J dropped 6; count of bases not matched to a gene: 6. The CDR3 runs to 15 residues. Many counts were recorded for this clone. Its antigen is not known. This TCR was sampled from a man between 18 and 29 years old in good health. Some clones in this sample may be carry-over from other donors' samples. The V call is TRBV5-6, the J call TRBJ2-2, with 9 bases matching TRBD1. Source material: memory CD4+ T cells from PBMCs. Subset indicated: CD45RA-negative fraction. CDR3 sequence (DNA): TGTGCCAGCAGCTCTGGGACAGGGTCCGCCGGGGAGCTGTTTTTT. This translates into CASSSGTGSAGELFF.